Shown below are 3 T cell receptor beta chains from a single sample sequenced in a study of T cell responses to AZD1222 COVID-19 vaccine. Generated by immunoSEQ multiplex PCR, the TCRdb table keeps only in-frame clones and is missing some. This table has about 130,000 clones, around nine tenths appearing once. The source was peripheral blood, collected on day 0 of AZD1222 vaccination. These receptors all come from an adult in good health.

The chain has TRBV6-2 or TRBV6-3 and TRBJ2-2, with D tentatively TRBD1 or TRBD2 (6 bases each). V shed 4 bases and J shed 3 bases, with 21 bases lying between them. The germline V gene encodes CDR1 MNHEY and CDR2 SVGEGT. This CDR3 spans 18 amino acids. The CDR3 sequence is CASSSVPGHGGDTGELFF. The DNA for the CDR3 is TGTGCCAGCAGTTCCGTCCCGGGACATGGCGGGGACACCGGGGAGCTGTTTTTT.

The J gene is TRBJ1-4, the V gene TRBV6-5, with 7 positions matching TRBD1. Germline CDR1 reads MNHEY; CDR2 reads SVGAGI. V shed 8 bases and J 3 bases; nucleotides not matched to a gene: 6. The CDR3 has 14 amino acids. The CDR3 DNA sequence: TGTGCCAGCCAGGGGGGGGTGTCTAATGAAAAACTGTTTTTT. This codes for CASQGGVSNEKLFF.

In regard to this clone: Other DNA sequences in the sample encode the same CDR3. V gene TRBV30 combines with J gene TRBJ1-5; no definite D call. V lost 0 bases and J lost 4, with 7 bases in between. The V gene's germline CDR1 is GTSNPN and CDR2 SVGIG (reference sequence). There are 13 residues in the CDR3. The CDR3 loop is CAWSVLGNQPQHF. The CDR3 DNA reads TGTGCCTGGAGTGTCTTAGGTAATCAGCCCCAGCATTTT.